This paragraph reports one T cell receptor beta chain. CDR3 length equals 14 residues. The germline gives CDR1 SGHAT, CDR2 FQNNGV. V lost 0 bases and J lost 11; bases outside the gene matches: 8. This entry belongs to a study of blood T cells in healthy people across ages. Primers used in a second PCR of roughly 6 to 12 cycles were a sample-barcoded 5' primer and a J-beta primer mix. TCRdb recomputed calls from the 5' RACE reads with MiXCR, one row per CDR3 protein. This sample has about 800,000 distinct CDR3 sequences; more than 20% occur once, and the top ten carry under 4.5%. This sample also appeared in a second study, on T cells of mothers and their children. That paper notes: More than five children and their three healthy Caucasian mothers were the donors. The study obtained over 9 million TCR beta CDR3 reads per mother and about 3 million per child.

This rearrangement joins TRBV11-2 to TRBJ1-1, with 8 bases matching TRBD1. Sample: blood. This receptor was identified in a boy between 5 and 17 years old in good health. CDR3 bases: TGTGCCAGCAGCTTAGATGATAGACAGGGGAAGGCTTTCTTT. This gives the protein CASSLDDRQGKAFF.